The 23 T cell receptor beta chains listed next were all sequenced from one sample in a study of T-cell memory formation after mild COVID-19. MiXCR was run by TCRdb on the 5' RACE reads, yielding one entry per CDR3 protein. Here the sample spans 350,000 or so distinct CDR3 sequences, 13% being singletons. Source material: PBMCs or a T cell subset sorted from them (not recorded which). The receptors stem from a man between 18 and 29 years old who had mild COVID-19 (a few samples of this study predate the infection). Cell type and time point are not known.

The table lists this clonotype with a few counts. CDR3 nucleotide sequence: TGTGCCAGCAGCCGCCTGGATGAAGCTTTCTTT. Translating gives CASSRLDEAFF. V gene TRBV3-1 combines with J gene TRBJ1-1; D remains unclear. V was cut by 4 bases and J by 7 bases, with 7 bases left in between. This CDR3 is built from 11 residues. The germline CDR1 and CDR2 sequences are LGHDT and YNNKEL (reference sequence).

The chain carries TRBV10-3 and TRBJ2-1; 11 bases line up with TRBD2. The CDR3 has 16 amino acids. Germline V gives CDR1 ENHRY, CDR2 SYGVKD. V lost 0 bases, J lost 7 bases, and 5 bases stayed unmatched. CDR3: CAISESTSGIRNEQFF. CDR3 coding DNA: TGTGCCATCAGTGAGTCGACTAGCGGGATAAGGAATGAGCAGTTCTTC.

The chain employs TRBV4-3 and TRBJ2-3, with TRBD2 matching 10 bases. The CDR3 extends over 18 amino acids. The V gene's germline CDR1 is LGHNA and CDR2 YSLEER. V lost 4 bases, J lost 5 bases, and 15 bases stayed unmatched. CDR3 DNA: TGCGCCAGCAGCCGAATATATAAAAGCGGGGGGGCTAAAGATACGCAGTATTTT. Residues: CASSRIYKSGGAKDTQYF.

This clonotype was seen more than once but under ten times. The CDR3: CASSSRTGGFEQFF. As DNA, the CDR3 is TGTGCCAGCAGCTCGAGGACAGGGGGCTTTGAGCAGTTCTTC. The genes are TRBV11-3 and TRBJ2-1, with TRBD1 matching over 11 bases. CDR3 size: 14 residues. Germline trimming cut 4 bases from V and 9 bases from J; bases unmatched to any gene: 5. Germline values: CDR1 SGHNT, CDR2 YENEEA.

The table lists this clonotype with a few counts. The V gene is TRBV5-6, the J gene TRBJ2-7, with D possibly matching TRBD1 (6 bases). This CDR3 region has 13 residues. The germline CDR1 and CDR2 sequences are SGHDT and YYEEEE. The V and J ends lost 6 bases and 0 bases respectively, with 10 bases between them. The CDR3 loop reads CASNSDSSYEQYF. Written as DNA, the CDR3 is TGTGCCAGCAACTCGGACAGCTCCTACGAGCAGTACTTC.

A few counts support this clonotype. This rearrangement joins TRBV19 to TRBJ1-1; a possible D gene is TRBD1 (5 bases). Trimming pared 6 bases from V and 4 bases from J, leaving 9 bases between. The CDR3 runs to 12 residues. Germline CDR1 is LNHDA and CDR2 is SQIVND (reference sequence). CDR3 DNA: TGTGCCAGTAGCCGGGACGGCACTGAAGCTTTCTTT. This gives the protein CASSRDGTEAFF. Using reference TRBV19 and TRBJ1-1 for the parts outside the CDR3, the full variable domain is DGGITQSPKYLFRKEGQNVTLSCEQNLNHDAMYWYRQDPGQGLRLIYYSQIVNDFQKGDIAEGYSVSREKKESFPLTVTSAQKNPTAFYLCASSRDGTEAFFGQGTRLTVV.

V usage is TRBV7-2 and J usage is TRBJ1-6; perhaps TRBD1 as D (6 bases). This CDR3 is built from 18 residues. Trimming cost V 2 bases and J 0 bases, with 14 bases left between them. The V gene's germline CDR1 is SGHTA and CDR2 FQGNSA. CDR3 coding DNA: TGTGCCAGCAGCTTACCGGACAGTTCTAGCTCCTATAATTCACCCCTCCACTTT. Its protein is CASSLPDSSSSYNSPLHF.

In this sample, this clonotype turned up a few times. The chain is built from TRBV10-3 and TRBJ2-3; D unresolved. CDR3 length equals 16 residues. Germline V gives CDR1 ENHRY, CDR2 SYGVKD. The V end was cut by 0 bases, the J end by 2 bases, with 12 bases between. This chain's CDR3 is CAISESEVVATDTQYF. The CDR3 DNA is TGTGCCATCAGTGAGTCTGAGGTGGTGGCCACAGATACGCAGTATTTT.

This clonotype was observed at least ten times. This chain joins TRBV12-3 or TRBV12-4 and TRBJ2-7; either TRBD1 or TRBD2 may fit D (5 bases each). Between the trimmed V and J ends, which lost 8 bases and 5 bases, there was a span of 13 bases. The CDR3 is 12 residues long. CDR3 bases: TGTGCCAGCTGCCCGGGGACCAACGAGCAGTACTTC. The encoded protein is CASCPGTNEQYF.

J is TRBJ1-2 and V is TRBV9; maybe TRBD1 (6 bases). V was trimmed by 4 bases and J by 7 bases, leaving 23 bases between them. Germline V lookup: CDR1 SGDLS, CDR2 YYNGEE. This CDR3 has 16 residues. The CDR3 protein is CASSPNPGGASFGYTF. The CDR3 DNA reads as TGTGCCAGCAGCCCTAACCCCGGGGGGGCCTCCTTTGGCTACACCTTC.

This clonotype showed up just a few times. The chain has TRBV29-1 and TRBJ2-7; D gene ambiguous. CDR3 length: 13 amino acids. The V end was cut by 7 bases, the J end by 0 bases, with 13 bases between. Looked up from germline, CDR1 is SQVTM and CDR2 is ANQGSEA. CDR3 residues: CSAVTEPSYEQYV. The DNA for the CDR3 is TGCAGCGCCGTCACCGAACCCTCCTACGAGCAGTACGTC.

This chain uses TRBV28 with TRBJ2-3; 9 nucleotides match TRBD2. The CDR3 is 15 amino acids. The junction had 12 bases not matched to a gene; V was cut back by 10 bases and J by 4 bases. Germline CDR1 MDHEN, CDR2 SYDVKM. CDR3 sequence reads: CATTFSGGGADTQYF. For the CDR3, the DNA is TGTGCCACCACCTTTAGCGGGGGCGGGGCAGATACGCAGTATTTT.

The rearrangement uses TRBV6-2 or TRBV6-3 and TRBJ2-7; a possible D gene is TRBD1 (6 bases). The CDR3 length is 13 residues. V was pared by 7 bases and J by 5 bases, with 15 bases between. Germline loops: CDR1 MNHEY, CDR2 SVGEGT. CDR3: CASTDQGFHEQYV. DNA for the CDR3: TGTGCCAGCACTGATCAGGGGTTTCACGAGCAGTACGTC.

This chain links TRBV25-1 with TRBJ1-2; 7 nucleotides line up with TRBD1. The ends lost 8 bases at V and 4 bases at J; junction bases unmatched: 7. The CDR3 totals 13 residues. Germline CDR1 is MGHDK and CDR2 is SYGVNS. In DNA, the CDR3 is TGTGCCAGCCATTCAGACAGGGCCTATGGCTACACCTTC. Its translation: CASHSDRAYGYTF.

This clonotype occurred once. The genes are TRBV27 and TRBJ1-2, with D uncertain. The V and J ends lost 5 bases and 3 bases respectively, with 13 bases between them. This CDR3 comprises 14 residues. Germline loops: CDR1 MNHEY, CDR2 SMNVEV (reference sequence). CDR3 in amino acids: CASSLQPSDYGYTF. DNA for the CDR3: TGTGCCAGCAGTCTACAGCCTTCTGACTATGGCTACACCTTC.

This clonotype was found a few times. J is TRBJ1-1 and V is TRBV5-6; D perhaps matches TRBD1 (6 bases). With 3 bases removed from V and 1 base from J, the gap between germline ends came to 10 bases. This CDR3 spans 14 amino acids. The germline CDR1 and CDR2 sequences are SGHDT and YYEEEE. For the CDR3, the DNA is TGTGCCAGCAGCTCGGTGGACAGGAACACTGAAGCTTTCTTT. This codes for CASSSVDRNTEAFF.

The V and J genes are TRBV20-1 and TRBJ2-5; TRBD2 aligns across 11 bases. With 5 bases clipped from V and 5 bases from J, the junction kept 10 bases outside the gene matches. CDR3 length: 15 residues. Looked up from germline, CDR1 is DFQATT and CDR2 is SNEGSKA (reference sequence). The CDR3 loop reads CSAGPSGGPQETQYF. The CDR3 region has the DNA TGCAGTGCTGGGCCTAGCGGGGGGCCCCAGGAGACCCAGTACTTC.

This clonotype was seen ten or more times. The genes are TRBV6-1 and TRBJ1-6; D unresolved. CDR1 and CDR2 (germline): MNHNS, SASEGT. The length of the CDR3 is 14 residues. V shed 2 bases and J shed 7 bases, with 9 bases lying between them. CDR3 sequence: CASSERAVNSPLHF. DNA of the CDR3: TGTGCCAGCAGTGAACGGGCAGTAAATTCACCCCTCCACTTT.

This clonotype came up many times. V gene TRBV4-1 combines with J gene TRBJ1-1; D gene unclear. V was clipped by 6 bases and J by 5 bases, with 16 bases between them. Germline assignment: CDR1 MGHRA and CDR2 YSYEKL. The CDR3 consists of 14 residues. The CDR3 spells CASSGPTKGTEAFF. In DNA form, the CDR3 reads TGCGCCAGCAGTGGACCGACAAAAGGGACTGAAGCTTTCTTT.

V gene TRBV25-1 combines with J gene TRBJ1-1; D is possibly TRBD1 (5 bases). Germline V gene data show CDR1 as MGHDK and CDR2 as SYGVNS. This CDR3 comprises 16 residues. Trimming took 2 bases from V and 0 from J, leaving 13 bases between them. The CDR3 nucleotides read TGTGCCAGCAGTGAAGAGGGGATCGGGATGAACACTGAAGCTTTCTTT. Its protein product is CASSEEGIGMNTEAFF.

This chain links TRBV3-1 with TRBJ2-1; D remains unclear. CDR3 length: 14 amino acids. Germline-derived CDR1 and CDR2 are LGHDT and YNNKEL (reference sequence). V lost 4 bases to trimming and J lost 2 bases, with 9 bases between them. CDR3 loop: CASSPKRAYNEQFF. CDR3 DNA: TGTGCCAGCAGCCCGAAGAGAGCCTACAATGAGCAGTTCTTC.

The J gene is TRBJ2-6, the V gene TRBV20-1; TRBD1 matches at 8 bases. CDR3 length: 18 residues. J was trimmed by 2 bases and V by 6 bases; bases with no gene match: 15. Germline-derived CDR1 and CDR2 are DFQATT and SNEGSKA (reference sequence). As DNA, the CDR3 is TGCAGTGCACACAGGCGGACAGGGTCCCTAACTGGGGCCAACGTCCTGACTTTC. Residues: CSAHRRTGSLTGANVLTF.

This clonotype was seen a single time. The chain uses TRBV6-5 and TRBJ2-3, with D perhaps TRBD2 (6 bases). Germline V CDR1 and CDR2: MNHEY, SVGAGI. V gave up 2 bases and J gave up 2 bases, with 11 bases separating them. This CDR3 region has 15 residues. The CDR3 nucleotides read TGTGCCAGCAGTTACAGGAGCGGGTACACAGATACGCAGTATTTT. This codes for CASSYRSGYTDTQYF.